These T cell receptor beta chains were read from a single sample in a study of blood T cell repertoires in COVID-19. Clones were read by immunoSEQ multiplex PCR, and TCRdb kept only the in-frame ones, dropping some. The table includes more than 200,000 clones, nearly 90% detected once. What was sequenced was peripheral blood. These receptors all stem from a human donor in a cohort sampled during active COVID-19. The CDR3 runs from the conserved cysteine through the conserved F or W. The D gene is left open where the match is weak. Clone size is given for some rows only: seen once, a few or many times, or a class if the clone is expanded.

v_call	j_call	clone_size	d_call	cdr3_nt	cdr3_aa
TRBV27	TRBJ2-5	once	NA	TGTGCCAGCAGTTTATCGTGGACCGAAGTGGGGGGCCAGTACTTC	CASSLSWTEVGGQYF
TRBV6-6	TRBJ2-7	NA	TRBD1	TGTGCCACCCGAGACCCCGGGACAGCAACCTACGAGCAGTACTTC	CATRDPGTATYEQYF
TRBV25-1	TRBJ2-4	NA	NA	TGTGCCAGCAGTGAATCAAGCCGGGGAAACATTCAGTACTTC	CASSESSRGNIQYF
TRBV19	TRBJ1-1	NA	NA	TGTGCCAGTAGTCCGCGGGGGGCCTGGACTGAAGCTTTCTTT	CASSPRGAWTEAFF
TRBV3-1/TRBV3-2	TRBJ1-1	few	NA	TGTGCCAGCAGCCATCCGGGACACTCGTTAGCTGCTTTCTTT	CASSHPGHSLAAFF
TRBV19	TRBJ1-2	few	TRBD1	TGTGCCAGTAAATTGGGACAGGGGCAAGTGAGCTATGGCTACACCTTC	CASKLGQGQVSYGYTF
TRBV15	TRBJ1-5	NA	TRBD1	TGTGCCACCAGCAGCCCCGGGACAGGGGCTAATCAGCCCCAGCATTTT	CATSSPGTGANQPQHF
TRBV5-6	TRBJ2-5	NA	TRBD1	TGTGCCAGCAGCGGTAACAGGGGAAAAGAGACCCAGTACTTC	CASSGNRGKETQYF
TRBV2	TRBJ1-4	once	NA	TGTGCCAGCAGTCCTAGGGGGGGGAATGAAAAACTGTTTTTT	CASSPRGGNEKLFF
TRBV5-4	TRBJ1-2	NA	TRBD1	TGTGCCAGCAGCGCCGTAGGACAGGGATCCTATGGCTACACCTTC	CASSAVGQGSYGYTF
TRBV5-8	TRBJ2-7	NA	NA	TGTGCCAGCAGCCTACGTAGTTCCTACGAGCAGTACTTC	CASSLRSSYEQYF
TRBV11-3	TRBJ2-6	NA	NA	TGTGCCAGCAGCTTAGAATTTGCGGGAAGGGGTAGCTCTGGGGCCAACGTCCTGACTTTC	CASSLEFAGRGSSGANVLTF
TRBV14	TRBJ2-7	NA	NA	TGTGCCAGCAGCCAAGATAGGGGCAGCGAGCAGTACTTC	CASSQDRGSEQYF
TRBV7-9	TRBJ2-7	NA	TRBD1	TGTGCCAGCAGCTTAGGGGACAGGGAGCACTTC	CASSLGDREHF
TRBV4-1	TRBJ1-2	NA	TRBD1	TGCGCCAGCAGCCAAGGGACAGGGGGCCATGGCTACACCTTC	CASSQGTGGHGYTF
TRBV27	TRBJ1-3	NA	NA	TGTGCCAGCAGTCCATATGGCGGGATCGAGCGAAACACCATATATTTT	CASSPYGGIERNTIYF
TRBV9	TRBJ1-1	NA	TRBD1	TGTGCCAGCAGCGTAGATGAGGGGGCTGGCACTGAAGCTTTCTTT	CASSVDEGAGTEAFF
TRBV15	TRBJ2-6	NA	TRBD1	TGTGCCACCAGCCCACGAGGCCGGGACAGCTTCTCTGGGGCCAACGTCCTGACTTTC	CATSPRGRDSFSGANVLTF
TRBV12-5	TRBJ2-7	NA	NA	TGTGCTAGTGGCCTAAGGGGGACCCAGAACTACGAGCAGTACTTC	CASGLRGTQNYEQYF
TRBV6-5	TRBJ2-7	NA	TRBD1	TGTGCCAGCTCTTGGGACAGGGTCTCTGGCGAGCAGTACTTC	CASSWDRVSGEQYF
TRBV7-2	TRBJ1-1	NA	NA	TGTGCCAGCAGCTTAGCCTTGCAGGGAACGACTGAAGCTTTCTTT	CASSLALQGTTEAFF
TRBV7-2	TRBJ2-7	NA	TRBD2	TGTGCCAGCAGCTTAGTTCCTAGCGGGGTCTACGAGCAGTACTTC	CASSLVPSGVYEQYF
TRBV6-6	TRBJ2-3	NA	TRBD1	TGTGCCAGCAGTTCCCCGGGACAGTATACGCAGTATTTT	CASSSPGQYTQYF
TRBV9	TRBJ2-7	NA	TRBD1	TGTGCCAGCAGCGGGCAGGGACAGGCATTCTACGAGCAGTACTTC	CASSGQGQAFYEQYF
TRBV2	TRBJ2-3	NA	NA	TGTGCCAGCAGTGAATCTAACCCACGAGATACGCAGTATTTT	CASSESNPRDTQYF
TRBV10-2	TRBJ2-1	NA	TRBD1	TGCGCCAGCAACTGGGACAGGGGGACCGATGAGCAGTTCTTC	CASNWDRGTDEQFF
TRBV4-1	TRBJ2-7	NA	TRBD2	TGCGCCAGCAGCCTTACTAGCGGGCCTTACCCCAGGCAGTACGAGCAGTACTTC	CASSLTSGPYPRQYEQYF
TRBV5-1	TRBJ2-5	NA	NA	TGCGCCAGCAGTTTCACTAGCATCGAAGAGACCCAGTACTTC	CASSFTSIEETQYF
TRBV4-2	TRBJ2-7	NA	NA	TGTGCCAGCAGCCAAGATTTGCGTGAGCAGTACTTC	CASSQDLREQYF
TRBV7-9	TRBJ2-3	NA	TRBD2	TGTGCCAGCAGCACGGGGGGAGATGTAGATACGCAGTATTTT	CASSTGGDVDTQYF
TRBV19	TRBJ1-1	NA	TRBD1	TGTGCCAGTAGTATAGTGTCGAGACAGGGGTCGAACACTGAAGCTTTCTTT	CASSIVSRQGSNTEAFF
TRBV7-2	TRBJ2-7	NA	TRBD2	TGTGCCACTGGACCGGGACTAGCCGTTACCTACGAGCAGTACTTC	CATGPGLAVTYEQYF
TRBV5-1	TRBJ1-1	NA	TRBD1	TGCGCCAGCAGCCCCGGGGCAGGGGGTAAGAACACTGAAGCTTTCTTT	CASSPGAGGKNTEAFF
TRBV12-3/TRBV12-4	TRBJ1-1	NA	NA	TGTGCCAGCAGTTCCACAGGGTACGCGGAAGCTTTCTTT	CASSSTGYAEAFF
TRBV24-1	TRBJ1-1	NA	TRBD1	TGTGCCACCAGCGCACGGGGACAGGGCCACACTGAAGCTTTCTTT	CATSARGQGHTEAFF
TRBV15	TRBJ1-4	NA	NA	TGTGCCACTCAGGTGGGATTGGGGAGTATCGAAAAACTGTTTTTT	CATQVGLGSIEKLFF
TRBV5-1	TRBJ1-4	NA	TRBD1	TGCGCCAGCAGCAACCCGGGACAGAGTAATGAAAAACTGTTTTTT	CASSNPGQSNEKLFF
TRBV29-1	TRBJ2-1	NA	TRBD2	TGCAGCGTTAGTACGCGACTAGCGGGAGGTTACAATGAGCAGTTCTTC	CSVSTRLAGGYNEQFF
TRBV18	TRBJ1-1	once	NA	TGTGCCAGCTCAGAAATGCAGGGGAACACTGAAGCTTTCTTT	CASSEMQGNTEAFF